This T cell receptor beta chain is from a study of blood T cell repertoires in COVID-19. Per the original data handling: Reference gene primer amplification in the assay estimated nucleated cell counts. TCRdb's table, derived via immunoSEQ multiplex PCR, lists solely in-frame clones and lacks some. That table gives V, J and clone size, and the DNA gave D and trimming. The table lists hundreds of thousands of clones, 90% of them singletons. Clinical history as reported by participants underpinned cohort assignment. Germline assignment: CDR1 SEHNR and CDR2 FQNEAQ (reference sequence). V was pared by 5 bases and J by 10 bases, with 14 bases between. The CDR3 has 13 residues.

The chain combines TRBV7-9 with TRBJ1-4; perhaps TRBD1 as D (5 bases). The sample taken for sequencing was PBMCs or T cells enriched from blood (not recorded which). The receptor was isolated from a woman aged 18-35 years with acute COVID-19. The CDR3 spells CASSPGQVGKLFF. Here the CDR3 DNA reads TGTGCCAGCAGCCCAGGGCAGGTCGGAAAACTGTTTTTT.